This TCR beta chain was identified during a study of blood T cell repertoires in COVID-19. For the study at large: Donors in the United States, Italy and Spain gave samples during acute or convalescent COVID-19. From T cells, B-cell-depleted T cells, or PBMCs came the material, which was cDNA or gDNA.

The CDR3 extends over 15 amino acids. The germline V gene has CDR1 SGHRS and CDR2 YFSETQ. The ends lost 4 bases at V and 4 bases at J; junction bases unmatched: 7. Authors' processing steps: Estimation of nucleated cell counts relied on the amplification of reference gene primers. Assay: immunoSEQ multiplex PCR; the TCRdb copy retains only in-frame clones and omits some. V, J and clone size were drawn from that table, and D and trimming were deduced from the DNA. This table holds about 150,000 clones, 65% to 80% found once. The sequence derives from a middle-aged man with acute or convalescent COVID-19. This chain connects TRBV5-1 to TRBJ2-1, with 8 bases that match TRBD2. Sequenced input: peripheral blood. CDR3 region: CASSLKRGTYNEQFF. CDR3 coding DNA: TGCGCCAGCAGCCTGAAGCGGGGGACTTACAATGAGCAGTTCTTC.